A single sample gave rise to the 31 T cell receptor beta chains below, sequenced in a study of blood T cell repertoires in COVID-19. The method was immunoSEQ multiplex PCR; TCRdb's version includes in-frame clones alone and lacks a portion of them. The top ten hold roughly 27% of the sample, which has about 120,000 clones, roughly 87% seen once. The sample was peripheral blood. These receptors all come from a woman older than 75 with acute or convalescent COVID-19.

V and J are TRBV3-1 (or the pseudogene TRBV3-2) and TRBJ1-1; D perhaps matches TRBD1 (6 bases). CDR3 length: 14 residues. Germline CDR1 reads LGHDT; CDR2 reads YNNKEL (reference sequence). Trimming took off 0 bases at V and 2 bases at J, with 7 bases between the two ends. The CDR3 is CASSQETGNTEAFF. The CDR3 DNA is TGTGCCAGCAGCCAAGAGACAGGTAACACTGAAGCTTTCTTT.

This clone has just a few counts. V gene TRBV2 combines with J gene TRBJ2-7, with D hard to call. Trimming stripped 7 bases from V and 1 base from J, with 5 bases between. Germline V CDR1 and CDR2: SNHLY, FYNNEI. This CDR3 contains 11 residues. The CDR3 region has the DNA TGTGCCAGCAAGCTTTCCTACGAGCAGTACGTC. Translating gives CASKLSYEQYV.

V and J are TRBV15 and TRBJ2-4; TRBD1 agrees at 8 bases. The V gene's germline CDR1 is LNHNV and CDR2 YYDKDF (reference sequence). The length of the CDR3 is 14 residues. J gave up 8 bases and V 1 base, and 4 bases lay outside the gene matches. The CDR3 nucleotides are TGTGCCACCAGCAGAGCCTTACAGGGGGACATTCAGTACTTC. This translates into CATSRALQGDIQYF.

The CDR3 region has the DNA TGTGCCAGCAGCCTACAGGGACGGGATCAGCCCCAGCATTTT. Translation gives CASSLQGRDQPQHF. This chain joins TRBV5-4 and TRBJ1-5; tentative D call: TRBD1 (6 bases). The CDR3 sequence is 14 residues long. V was cut by 4 bases and J by 5 bases, with 13 bases left in between. Germline lookup yields CDR1 SGHNT and CDR2 YYREEE (reference sequence).

This sequence joins TRBV5-1 and TRBJ1-1; 9 bases fit TRBD1. The CDR3 length is 14 residues. The germline CDR1 and CDR2 sequences are SGHRS and YFSETQ. The V gene end was trimmed by 3 bases and the J gene end by 2 bases; junction bases not matched to a gene: 2. CDR3 region: CASSWGQGNTEAFF. The CDR3 DNA reads TGCGCCAGCAGCTGGGGACAGGGAAACACTGAAGCTTTCTTT.

The chain's CDR3 is CASSLQGRNTEAFF. CDR3 bases: TGTGCCAGCAGCTTACAGGGTAGGAACACTGAAGCTTTCTTT. V and J are TRBV9 and TRBJ1-1; TRBD1 might be the D (6 bases). V was trimmed by 4 bases and J by 1 base, leaving 11 bases between them. This CDR3 is 14 amino acids long. Germline assignment: CDR1 SGDLS and CDR2 YYNGEE.

This chain links TRBV9 with TRBJ1-2; 7 bases align to TRBD1. Germline V gene sequence: CDR1 SGDLS, CDR2 YYNGEE. Trimming took 4 bases from V and 0 from J; bases not matched to a gene: 9. This CDR3 contains 16 residues. The CDR3 nucleotides read TGTGCCAGCAGCAAGACAGGGAATGAAGCTAACTATGGCTACACCTTC. Its protein is CASSKTGNEANYGYTF.

The V gene is TRBV4-1, the J gene TRBJ1-2, with 7 nucleotides matching TRBD1. CDR1 and CDR2 from the germline V gene are MGHRA and YSYEKL. The CDR3 has 15 amino acids. With V trimmed by 1 base and J by 4 bases, 6 bases remained unmatched. The CDR3 spells CASSQATGSSYGYTF. The DNA for the CDR3 is TGCGCCAGCAGCCAAGCGACAGGGAGTAGCTATGGCTACACCTTC.

The V gene is TRBV5-6, the J gene TRBJ1-1, with a tentative D call TRBD1 (5 bases). Germline V gene sequence: CDR1 SGHDT, CDR2 YYEEEE. This CDR3 spans 15 amino acids. V gave up 1 base and J gave up 10 bases, with 20 bases separating them. The chain's CDR3 is CASSLYGGDNVGAFF. In DNA, the CDR3 is TGTGCCAGCAGCTTGTACGGGGGGGATAACGTTGGAGCTTTCTTT.

The chain couples TRBV2 to TRBJ1-1, with D possibly matching TRBD1 (5 bases). The CDR3 spans 14 residues. The germline V gene has CDR1 SNHLY and CDR2 FYNNEI. Trimming took 5 bases from V and 0 from J, leaving 10 bases between them. Here the CDR3 DNA reads TGTGCCAGCAGTTCGGGGGTCGTGAACACTGAAGCTTTCTTT. Amino acid sequence: CASSSGVVNTEAFF.

V usage is TRBV3-1 (or the pseudogene TRBV3-2) and J usage is TRBJ2-5, with D maybe TRBD2 (6 bases). V lost 7 bases and J lost 10, with 10 bases in between. Germline CDR1 reads LGHDT; CDR2 reads YNNKEL (reference sequence). The CDR3 runs 10 residues. This chain's CDR3 is CASTPEGQYF. The CDR3 nucleotides read TGTGCCAGCACCCCGGAGGGCCAGTACTTC.

This sequence joins TRBV18 and TRBJ2-1; tentative D call: TRBD1 (6 bases). The CDR3 runs 13 residues. Germline assignment: CDR1 KGHSH and CDR2 LQKENI. V lost 4 bases and J 7 bases, leaving 11 bases between the germline ends. The CDR3: CASSQQGRNEQFF. The CDR3 nucleotides read TGTGCCAGCTCACAGCAGGGGCGAAATGAGCAGTTCTTC.

The chain carries TRBV7-3 and TRBJ2-1; 8 bases align to TRBD2. This CDR3 region has 15 residues. The V segment lost 5 bases and the J segment 1 base; nucleotides outside the gene matches: 4. Germline V CDR1 and CDR2: SGHTA, FQGTGA. CDR3 coding DNA: TGTGCCAGCAGCCCCGGACTAGCTTCCTACAATGAGCAGTTCTTC. This encodes CASSPGLASYNEQFF. The entire variable domain, with the rest obtained from reference TRBV7-3 and TRBJ2-1, is as follows: GAGVSQTPSNKVTEKGKYVELRCDPISGHTALYWYRQSLGQGPEFLIYFQGTGAADDSGLPNDRFFAVRPEGSVSTLKIQRTERGDSAVYLCASSPGLASYNEQFFGPGTRLTVL.

In its sample, this clone was seen a few times. This chain connects TRBV11-2 to TRBJ2-3, with 9 bases identical to TRBD2. From germline, CDR1 is SGHAT and CDR2 FQNNGV. The CDR3 has 16 residues. V gave up 6 bases and J gave up 2 bases; unmatched junction bases: 9. DNA for the CDR3: TGTGCCAGCAGTTTTACTAGCGGGTCTCTCACAGATACGCAGTATTTT. It is translated as CASSFTSGSLTDTQYF.

This chain links TRBV5-1 with TRBJ1-1, with no clear D. Germline V gene lookup returns CDR1 SGHRS and CDR2 YFSETQ. This CDR3 contains 16 residues. Deletions cut 0 bases from V and 1 base from J, with 13 bases between. The DNA of the CDR3 is TGCGCCAGCAGCTTGGTCGTCGGGGTGAGGAACACTGAAGCTTTCTTT. It specifies CASSLVVGVRNTEAFF.

The sample holds one count of this clone. This sequence joins TRBV19 and TRBJ2-2; D may be TRBD2 (6 bases). The CDR3 loop spans 13 amino acids. V lost 6 bases and J lost 7, with 12 bases in between. The V gene's germline CDR1 is LNHDA and CDR2 SQIVND (reference sequence). CDR3 in DNA: TGTGCCAGTAGCCGGGACTTCATCGGGGAGCTGTTTTTT. Amino acids: CASSRDFIGELFF.

V gene TRBV9 combines with J gene TRBJ1-6, with D perhaps TRBD1 (5 bases). Germline CDR1 SGDLS, CDR2 YYNGEE. The CDR3 is 15 residues long. The V and J ends lost 0 bases and 10 bases respectively, with 14 bases between them. The CDR3 DNA reads TGTGCCAGCAGCGTAGACGCAGGGAAGAACTCACCCCTCCACTTT. Protein sequence: CASSVDAGKNSPLHF.

This clone was seen a handful of times. The V call is TRBV11-2, the J call TRBJ2-7, with D possibly matching TRBD1 (6 bases). The CDR3 runs to 14 residues. Germline-derived CDR1 and CDR2 are SGHAT and FQNNGV. The V and J ends lost 0 bases and 1 base respectively, with 7 bases between them. The CDR3: CASSLETGSYEQYF. The CDR3 coding sequence is TGTGCCAGCAGCTTAGAGACAGGTTCCTACGAGCAGTACTTC.

The chain uses TRBV10-3 and TRBJ1-2, with no clear D. Germline CDR1 and CDR2: ENHRY and SYGVKD. V was trimmed by 10 bases and J by 4 bases, leaving 10 bases between them. The CDR3 extends over 11 amino acids. In DNA, the CDR3 is TGTGCCACATACAGCACCTATGGCTACACCTTC. Residues: CATYSTYGYTF.

This clone has more than one count but fewer than ten. This chain links TRBV29-1 with TRBJ1-1, with 9 bases that match TRBD1. The CDR3 runs to 13 residues. The germline V gene encodes CDR1 SQVTM and CDR2 ANQGSEA. The ends lost 7 bases at V and 5 bases at J; junction bases unmatched: 8. Here the CDR3 reads CSAYRGPKTEAFF. In nucleotides, the CDR3 is TGCAGCGCCTACAGGGGGCCGAAGACTGAAGCTTTCTTT.

This chain uses TRBV5-1 with TRBJ1-2; TRBD1 matches at 8 bases. The CDR3 loop spans 15 amino acids. J lost 2 bases, V lost 4 bases, and 7 bases had no gene match. Germline V gene sequence: CDR1 SGHRS, CDR2 YFSETQ. The DNA for the CDR3 is TGCGCCAGCAGCCAGAGCCGGACAGGGAACTATGGCTACACCTTC. It encodes CASSQSRTGNYGYTF.

The CDR3 is CASLNEDRSDGYTF. CDR3 sequence (DNA): TGTGCCAGCCTCAACGAGGACAGGAGCGATGGCTACACCTTC. This chain links TRBV18 with TRBJ1-2; the match to TRBD1 covers 7 bases. V was pared by 8 bases and J by 6 bases, with 12 bases of the junction left unmatched. The CDR3 sequence is 14 residues long. Germline loops: CDR1 KGHSH, CDR2 LQKENI.

The J gene is TRBJ1-2, the V gene TRBV6-1, with 8 bases fitting TRBD1. The junction had 10 bases not matched to a gene; V was cut back by 4 bases and J by 0 bases. Germline V lookup: CDR1 MNHNS, CDR2 SASEGT. CDR3 length: 17 amino acids. The CDR3 coding sequence is TGTGCCAGCAGTGCCAGCCACGGGACAGGACCTAACTATGGCTACACCTTC. The encoded protein is CASSASHGTGPNYGYTF.

The J gene is TRBJ2-1, the V gene TRBV9, with 10 bases that match TRBD1. J lost 8 bases, V lost 3 bases, and 11 bases had no gene match. Looked up from germline, CDR1 is SGDLS and CDR2 is YYNGEE. This CDR3 comprises 16 residues. CDR3 loop: CASSGGWDRGFDEQFF. CDR3 DNA sequence: TGTGCCAGCAGCGGGGGGTGGGACAGGGGATTCGATGAGCAGTTCTTC.

V and J are TRBV18 and TRBJ1-1; 8 positions match TRBD1. Germline-derived CDR1 and CDR2 are KGHSH and LQKENI. V lost 3 bases and J lost 1; bases outside the gene matches: 4. The CDR3 is 15 amino acids. This CDR3 reads CASSPTGQENTEAFF. As DNA, the CDR3 is TGTGCCAGCTCACCGACGGGACAGGAGAACACTGAAGCTTTCTTT.

V gene TRBV5-4 combines with J gene TRBJ1-1, with a weak D call TRBD1 (5 bases). The CDR3 runs to 13 residues. CDR1 is SGHNT and CDR2 is YYREEE in the germline V gene (reference sequence). Deletions cut 3 bases from V and 5 bases from J, with 11 bases between. The CDR3 DNA follows: TGTGCCAGCAGCTCGGCGGGGGTGACTGAAGCTTTCTTT. Its translation: CASSSAGVTEAFF.

The chain is built from TRBV18 and TRBJ1-1, with a weak D call TRBD1 (5 bases). The CDR3 extends over 13 amino acids. Trimming removed 6 bases from V and 5 bases from J, with 13 bases in between. Germline CDR1 is KGHSH and CDR2 is LQKENI. The CDR3 sequence is CASSSQEGTEAFF. The CDR3, as DNA: TGTGCCAGCTCCTCACAGGAGGGAACTGAAGCTTTCTTT. Supplemented by reference TRBV18 and TRBJ1-1, the full variable domain reads NAGVMQNPRHLVRRRGQEARLRCSPMKGHSHVYWYRQLPEEGLKFMVYLQKENIIDESGMPKERFSAEFPKEGPSILRIQQVVRGDSAAYFCASSSQEGTEAFFGQGTRLTVV.

This sequence joins TRBV11-2 and TRBJ2-1; TRBD1 matches 11 bases. The CDR3 runs 18 residues. J lost 1 base, V lost 4 bases, and 9 bases had no gene match. The V gene's germline CDR1 is SGHAT and CDR2 FQNNGV. CDR3 amino acids: CASSSFGTGGDSYNEQFF. CDR3 coding DNA: TGTGCCAGCAGCTCCTTCGGGACAGGGGGTGATTCCTACAATGAGCAGTTCTTC.

This clone was observed a single time. V is TRBV6-5 and J is TRBJ2-7, with TRBD2 identical over 12 bases. The CDR3 covers 15 residues. The trim removed 7 bases at V and 2 bases at J, leaving 6 bases unmatched. CDR1 is MNHEY and CDR2 is SVGAGI in the germline V gene. The CDR3 sequence: CASTPGLAGTYEQYF. In DNA form, the CDR3 reads TGTGCCAGCACCCCCGGACTAGCGGGGACCTACGAGCAGTACTTC.

This chain links TRBV11-3 with TRBJ2-2; weak D call: TRBD1 (5 bases). From germline, CDR1 is SGHNT and CDR2 YENEEA. CDR3 length: 12 amino acids. Between the trimmed V and J ends, which lost 5 bases and 6 bases, there was a span of 7 bases. The CDR3 is CASSQGAGELFF. CDR3 nucleotides: TGTGCCAGCAGCCAAGGGGCCGGGGAGCTGTTTTTT.

The gene calls are TRBV7-2 and TRBJ1-5, with 7 bases that match TRBD1. V trimming: 5 bases; J trimming: 7 bases; junction bases outside the gene matches: 8. The germline V gene has CDR1 SGHTA and CDR2 FQGNSA. This CDR3 is built from 14 residues. CDR3 region: CASSPRTGGQPQHF. The CDR3 region has the DNA TGTGCCAGCAGCCCGCGGACAGGTGGCCAGCCCCAGCATTTT.